The source of this T cell receptor beta chain is a study of Graves' ophthalmopathy and Graves' hyperthyroidism. Findings of the study overall: This model predicted ophthalmopathy progression (sensitivity 70% to 71%, specificity 72.22%). Blood also carried most expanded thyroid clonotypes exceeding 0.001 frequency. A 13-signature model separated ophthalmopathy from stable hyperthyroidism, reaching approximately 88% sensitivity and around 83% specificity cross-validated.

Amplified TCR beta CDR3 regions were obtained using RNA transcripts as template. First-round RT-PCR with HTBI primers preceded a second-round multiplex PCR. TCRdb used MiXCR to reprocess the multiplex PCR reads, holding one entry per CDR3 protein. The sample includes 45,000 to 60,000 distinct CDR3 sequences, under 55% of them seen just once. Germline V gene data show CDR1 as DFQATT and CDR2 as SNEGSKA (reference sequence). CDR3 length: 14 residues. The ends were cut back, 2 bases at V and 4 bases at J, with 15 bases in the middle. This clonotype showed up many times. The antigen is unknown. This clonotype was obtained from an adult woman with Graves' ophthalmopathy. The sample consisted of peripheral blood. This chain joins TRBV20-1 and TRBJ2-7, with D possibly being TRBD1 or TRBD2 (5 bases each). The CDR3 DNA follows: TGCAGTGCTAGAACTTCCGGGGCCGTATACGAGCAGTACTTC. It translates to CSARTSGAVYEQYF.